These 24 T cell receptor beta chains were all obtained from the same sample, sequenced in a study of blood T cell repertoires in COVID-19. Produced via immunoSEQ multiplex PCR; TCRdb's table is partial and in-frame only. Here the sample spans roughly 200,000 clones, over 80% being singletons. The sequenced sample consisted of peripheral blood. Receptors originate from a man aged 35 to 55 with acute or convalescent COVID-19.

V and J are TRBV7-2 and TRBJ1-4, with D perhaps matching TRBD1 (6 bases). The CDR3 spans 18 residues. Germline CDR1 is SGHTA and CDR2 is FQGNSA. With 2 bases removed from V and 8 bases from J, the gap between germline ends came to 24 bases. CDR3 amino acids: CASSLISSGGALYEKLFF. The CDR3 coding sequence is TGTGCCAGCAGCTTAATCTCTTCGGGGGGGGCCCTTTACGAAAAACTGTTTTTT.

The chain is built from TRBV5-1 and TRBJ2-1; 9 bases map to TRBD1. The V gene end was trimmed by 4 bases and the J gene end by 9 bases; junction bases not matched to a gene: 11. This CDR3 spans 15 amino acids. The germline gives CDR1 SGHRS, CDR2 YFSETQ. The CDR3: CASSPNRDRDSEQFF. CDR3 sequence (DNA): TGCGCCAGCAGCCCGAACCGGGACAGGGATAGTGAGCAGTTCTTC.

This sequence joins TRBV7-2 and TRBJ2-1; weak D call: TRBD2 (5 bases). The V end was cut by 10 bases, the J end by 3 bases, with 10 bases between. CDR3 length equals 12 residues. CDR1 is SGHTA and CDR2 is FQGNSA in the germline V gene. The CDR3 DNA reads TGTGCCAACGGAGCGGACTACAATGAGCAGTTCTTC. Its translation: CANGADYNEQFF.

The rearrangement links TRBV19 to TRBJ1-1; D uncertain. The ends were cut back, 6 bases at V and 0 bases at J, with 17 bases in the middle. The length of the CDR3 is 16 residues. CDR1 LNHDA and CDR2 SQIVND come from the germline V gene (reference sequence). The CDR3: CASRDLQEVVNTEAFF. CDR3 nucleotide sequence: TGTGCCAGTAGGGATCTTCAGGAGGTAGTGAACACTGAAGCTTTCTTT.

This clone turned up a few times. V usage is TRBV6-5 and J usage is TRBJ1-2; tentatively, D is TRBD1 (6 bases). The CDR3 covers 13 residues. V was shortened by 10 bases and J by 2 bases, with 14 bases between the two germline ends. CDR1 and CDR2 (germline): MNHEY, SVGAGI. The CDR3 reads CATGDNLNYGYTF. The CDR3 DNA sequence: TGTGCCACAGGGGACAACCTAAACTATGGCTACACCTTC.

The chain joins TRBV30 to TRBJ1-5, with D uncertain. CDR3 size: 12 residues. Germline CDR1 is GTSNPN and CDR2 is SVGIG (reference sequence). V was shortened by 8 bases and J by 4 bases, with 12 bases between the two germline ends. DNA of the CDR3: TGTGCCGGAGGGCGGGGTAATCAGCCCCAGCATTTT. It yields the protein CAGGRGNQPQHF.

This chain uses TRBV27 with TRBJ1-1; D is uncertain. The V and J ends lost 2 bases and 7 bases respectively, with 14 bases between them. Germline CDR1 MNHEY, CDR2 SMNVEV (reference sequence). The CDR3 is 14 amino acids. CDR3 DNA: TGTGCCAGCAGTTTACTGCCCCCGGGTGGTGAAGCTTTCTTT. Translating gives CASSLLPPGGEAFF.

The rearrangement joins TRBV7-2 to TRBJ2-7; TRBD2 matches 9 bases. V was clipped by 7 bases and J by 0 bases; unmatched bases: 4. The germline V gene encodes CDR1 SGHTA and CDR2 FQGNSA. The CDR3 covers 14 residues. CDR3 sequence (DNA): TGTGCCAGCACCCCGGGACTAGCCTCCTACGAGCAGTACTTC. Amino acids: CASTPGLASYEQYF. Looking up the rest from reference TRBV7-2 and TRBJ2-7 gives the full variable domain: GAGVSQSPSNKVTEKGKDVELRCDPISGHTALYWYRQSLGQGLEFLIYFQGNSAPDKSGLPSDRFSAERTGGSVSTLTIQRTQQEDSAVYLCASTPGLASYEQYFGPGTRLTVT.

This clone showed up just once. V and J are TRBV19 and TRBJ1-5; a possible D gene is TRBD1 (6 bases). In germline, CDR1 is LNHDA, CDR2 SQIVND (reference sequence). There are 15 residues in the CDR3. V lost 8 bases and J lost 0, with 14 bases in between. The CDR3 nucleotides read TGTGCCAGTCGGGGACACCAAGTTAGCAATCAGCCCCAGCATTTT. Translation: CASRGHQVSNQPQHF.

This clone was counted a single time. The gene calls are TRBV11-3 and TRBJ1-2, with a tentative D call TRBD1 (5 bases). Trimming removed 5 bases from V and 7 bases from J, with 11 bases in between. This CDR3 region has 12 residues. Germline V gene lookup returns CDR1 SGHNT and CDR2 YENEEA. In DNA, the CDR3 is TGTGCCAGCAGCGCCTCAGGGTTTGGCTACACCTTC. Translating it yields CASSASGFGYTF. Full variable domain (outside the CDR3, taken from reference TRBV11-3 and TRBJ1-2): EAGVVQSPRYKIIEKKQPVAFWCNPISGHNTLYWYLQNLGQGPELLIRYENEEAVDDSQLPKDRFSAERLKGVDSTLKIQPAELGDSAVYLCASSASGFGYTFGSGTRLTVV.

The J gene is TRBJ1-4, the V gene TRBV6-5, with 7 bases identical to TRBD1. V shed 6 bases and J 5 bases; nucleotides not matched to a gene: 6. This CDR3 contains 14 residues. Per germline, CDR1 MNHEY and CDR2 SVGAGI. The CDR3 nucleotides are TGTGCCAGCAGACTGACAGGGCTGAATGAAAAACTGTTTTTT. Protein product: CASRLTGLNEKLFF.

CDR3 in DNA: TGTGCCAGCAGCCATGTTTACGGGAGAGGAACCGGGGAGCTGTTTTTT. This translates into CASSHVYGRGTGELFF. This chain connects TRBV3-1 (or the pseudogene TRBV3-2) to TRBJ2-2; tentative D call: TRBD2 (6 bases). V gave up 3 bases and J gave up 5 bases, with 16 bases separating them. This CDR3 comprises 16 residues. In germline, CDR1 is LGHDT, CDR2 YNNKEL (reference sequence).

V is TRBV27 and J is TRBJ2-7, with 11 bases aligning to TRBD1. CDR1 and CDR2 (germline): MNHEY, SMNVEV (reference sequence). The V segment lost 6 bases and the J segment 3 bases; nucleotides outside the gene matches: 7. This CDR3 has 15 residues. CDR3 sequence: CASRQPGQGVYEQYF. CDR3 DNA sequence: TGTGCCAGCAGACAACCGGGACAGGGGGTCTACGAGCAGTACTTC.

The chain carries TRBV19 and TRBJ2-2; 11 bases are a match to TRBD2. The CDR3 is 16 amino acids. The V segment lost 2 bases and the J segment 4 bases; nucleotides outside the gene matches: 3. From germline, CDR1 is LNHDA and CDR2 SQIVND (reference sequence). The CDR3 bases are TGTGCCAGTAGTATAATAGCGGGAGGGAGCACCGGGGAGCTGTTTTTT. Encoded protein: CASSIIAGGSTGELFF.

The rearrangement uses TRBV11-2 and TRBJ1-2; TRBD1 aligns across 7 bases. Per the germline V gene, CDR1 is SGHAT and CDR2 is FQNNGV. This CDR3 comprises 16 residues. V trimming: 5 bases; J trimming: 2 bases; junction bases outside the gene matches: 11. The CDR3 DNA reads TGTGCCAGCAGCCCATCGGACAGGCGAAGAAACTATGGCTACACCTTC. This sequence encodes CASSPSDRRRNYGYTF.

This clone was observed a few times. This chain joins TRBV6-2 or TRBV6-3 and TRBJ2-7; no clear D. The germline V gene has CDR1 MNHEY and CDR2 SVGEGT. Trimming shortened V by 4 bases and J by 3 bases, and 7 bases separated the two germline ends. The CDR3 runs to 12 residues. The DNA of the CDR3 is TGTGCCAGCAGTTTCTCCCGCTACGAGCAGTACTTC. This encodes CASSFSRYEQYF.

The chain has TRBV29-1 and TRBJ2-3; D gene uncertain. The CDR3 totals 12 residues. In germline, CDR1 is SQVTM, CDR2 ANQGSEA. Trimming took 8 bases from V and 4 from J, leaving 13 bases between them. The CDR3 reads CSLGPAADTQYF. In nucleotides, the CDR3 is TGCAGCCTAGGTCCCGCGGCAGATACGCAGTATTTT.

The chain has TRBV13 and TRBJ2-3, with a weak D call TRBD2 (6 bases). Germline V gene sequence: CDR1 PRHDT, CDR2 FYEKMQ (reference sequence). V lost 5 bases and J 4 bases, leaving 16 bases between the germline ends. The CDR3 extends over 15 amino acids. The CDR3, as DNA: TGTGCCAGCAGCCCCGGGAGTTCCTCCGCAGATACGCAGTATTTT. Protein: CASSPGSSSADTQYF.

This chain joins TRBV6-2 or TRBV6-3 and TRBJ1-3; the D gene is possibly TRBD1 (6 bases). Per the germline V gene, CDR1 is MNHEY and CDR2 is SVGEGT. V lost 3 bases, J lost 2 bases, and 26 bases lay in between. CDR3 length: 20 amino acids. The CDR3 sequence: CASSYSKWQGYFCPGNTIYF. The CDR3, as DNA: TGTGCCAGCAGTTATAGTAAGTGGCAGGGGTATTTTTGTCCTGGAAACACCATATATTTT.

The chain has TRBV18 and TRBJ1-5, with D possibly TRBD1 on 5 matching bases. The CDR3 has 15 amino acids. Germline loops: CDR1 KGHSH, CDR2 LQKENI. V was pared by 0 bases and J by 6 bases, with 12 bases between. The CDR3 DNA reads TGTGCCAGCTCACCACCGGGGCAGCCGCGTCAGCCCCAGCATTTT. Protein: CASSPPGQPRQPQHF.

The V and J genes are TRBV30 and TRBJ1-2; D is unresolved. The V and J ends lost 3 bases and 3 bases respectively, with 5 bases between them. CDR1 and CDR2 (germline): GTSNPN, SVGIG (reference sequence). The CDR3 has 11 amino acids. The CDR3 nucleotides read TGTGCCTGGAGCGAGGACTATGGCTACACCTTC. Translated, it gives CAWSEDYGYTF.

The chain links TRBV30 to TRBJ2-2; D might be TRBD2 (6 bases). Deletions cut 3 bases from V and 4 bases from J, with 12 bases between. The CDR3 has 14 amino acids. Germline V lookup: CDR1 GTSNPN, CDR2 SVGIG (reference sequence). The CDR3 DNA is TGTGCCTGGAGCCACCTCGGGGGCACCGGGGAGCTGTTTTTT. As protein: CAWSHLGGTGELFF.

Note on this clone: Additional DNA sequences in this sample encode the identical CDR3. The rearrangement uses TRBV18 and TRBJ1-1; D gene ambiguous. Germline CDR1 is KGHSH and CDR2 is LQKENI. The CDR3 runs to 14 residues. V was shortened by 1 base and J by 3 bases, with 9 bases between the two germline ends. CDR3 nucleotides: TGTGCCAGCTCACCACTCGGGGTAGACACTGAAGCTTTCTTT. Amino acid sequence: CASSPLGVDTEAFF.

This chain uses TRBV18 with TRBJ2-2; D remains unclear. The CDR3 loop spans 15 amino acids. The ends were cut back, 6 bases at V and 0 bases at J, with 11 bases in the middle. CDR1 KGHSH and CDR2 LQKENI come from the germline V gene. As DNA, the CDR3 is TGTGCCAGCTCGCCAACACAGACGAACACCGGGGAGCTGTTTTTT. The encoded protein is CASSPTQTNTGELFF. Based on the CDR3 plus reference TRBV18 and TRBJ2-2, the full variable domain is NAGVMQNPRHLVRRRGQEARLRCSPMKGHSHVYWYRQLPEEGLKFMVYLQKENIIDESGMPKERFSAEFPKEGPSILRIQQVVRGDSAAYFCASSPTQTNTGELFFGEGSRLTVL.